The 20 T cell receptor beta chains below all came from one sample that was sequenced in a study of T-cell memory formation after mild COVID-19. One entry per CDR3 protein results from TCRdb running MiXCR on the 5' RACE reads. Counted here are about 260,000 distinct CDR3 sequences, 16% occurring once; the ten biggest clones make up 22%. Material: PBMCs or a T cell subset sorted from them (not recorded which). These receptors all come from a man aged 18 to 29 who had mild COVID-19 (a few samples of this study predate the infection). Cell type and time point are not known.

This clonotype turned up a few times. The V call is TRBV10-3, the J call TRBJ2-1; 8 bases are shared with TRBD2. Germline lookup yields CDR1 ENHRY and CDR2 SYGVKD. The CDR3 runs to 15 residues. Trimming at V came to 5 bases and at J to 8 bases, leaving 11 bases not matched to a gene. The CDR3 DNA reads TGTGCCATCAGTATGGTAGCGGGGAGGAACGATGAGCAGTTCTTC. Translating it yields CAISMVAGRNDEQFF.

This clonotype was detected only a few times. CDR3 loop: CASSRRDQQDTQYF. The CDR3 coding sequence is TGTGCCAGCAGCAGAAGGGACCAGCAGGATACGCAGTATTTT. The rearrangement joins TRBV7-2 to TRBJ2-3, with D perhaps assigned TRBD1 or TRBD2 (5 bases each). Germline loops: CDR1 SGHTA, CDR2 FQGNSA. The CDR3 is 14 amino acids. Trimming took off 5 bases at V and 6 bases at J, with 15 bases between the two ends.

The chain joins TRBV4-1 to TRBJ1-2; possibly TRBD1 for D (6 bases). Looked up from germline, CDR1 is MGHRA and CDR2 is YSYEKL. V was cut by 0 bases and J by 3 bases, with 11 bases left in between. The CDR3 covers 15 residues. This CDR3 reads CASSQEVGTYYGYTF. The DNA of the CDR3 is TGCGCCAGCAGCCAAGAGGTGGGGACATACTATGGCTACACCTTC.

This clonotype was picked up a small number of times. This chain's CDR3 is CASSLATTGKLFF. The DNA for the CDR3 is TGTGCCAGCAGCTTAGCGACTACTGGGAAACTGTTTTTT. This chain links TRBV7-2 with TRBJ1-4, with D unresolved. V was shortened by 0 bases and J by 11 bases, with 10 bases between the two germline ends. The CDR3 sequence is 13 residues long. CDR1 is SGHTA and CDR2 is FQGNSA in the germline V gene.

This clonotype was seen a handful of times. The CDR3 here is CASRSSRIHEQYV. For the CDR3, the DNA is TGTGCCAGCAGATCCAGTCGCATTCACGAGCAGTACGTC. The chain is built from TRBV5-6 and TRBJ2-7; D is uncertain. This CDR3 has 13 residues. V was shortened by 5 bases and J by 5 bases, with 14 bases between the two germline ends. Germline CDR1 reads SGHDT; CDR2 reads YYEEEE.

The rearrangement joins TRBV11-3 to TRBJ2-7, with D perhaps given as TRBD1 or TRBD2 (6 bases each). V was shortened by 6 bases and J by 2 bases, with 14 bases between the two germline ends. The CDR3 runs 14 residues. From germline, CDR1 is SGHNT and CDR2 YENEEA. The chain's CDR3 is CASREGGPPYEQYF. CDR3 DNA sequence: TGTGCCAGCAGAGAGGGGGGCCCGCCCTACGAGCAGTACTTC.

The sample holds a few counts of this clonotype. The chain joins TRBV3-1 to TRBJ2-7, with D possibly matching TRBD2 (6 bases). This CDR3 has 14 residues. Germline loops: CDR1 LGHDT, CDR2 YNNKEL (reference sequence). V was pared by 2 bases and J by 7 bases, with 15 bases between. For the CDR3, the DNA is TGTGCCAGCAGCCAAACGGAAGCTGGGGGGGAGCAGTACGTC. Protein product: CASSQTEAGGEQYV.

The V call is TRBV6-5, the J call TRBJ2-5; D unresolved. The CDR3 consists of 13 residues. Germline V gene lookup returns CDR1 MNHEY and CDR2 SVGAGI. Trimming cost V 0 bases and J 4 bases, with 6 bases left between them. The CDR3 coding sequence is TGTGCCAGCAGTTACTCCCCGGGAGAGACCCAGTACTTC. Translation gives CASSYSPGETQYF.

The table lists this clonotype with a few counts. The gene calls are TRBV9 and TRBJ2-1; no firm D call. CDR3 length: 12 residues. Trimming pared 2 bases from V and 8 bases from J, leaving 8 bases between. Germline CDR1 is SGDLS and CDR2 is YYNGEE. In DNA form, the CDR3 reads TGTGCCAGCAGCGTCGGAGAGGATGAGCAGTTCTTC. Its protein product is CASSVGEDEQFF.

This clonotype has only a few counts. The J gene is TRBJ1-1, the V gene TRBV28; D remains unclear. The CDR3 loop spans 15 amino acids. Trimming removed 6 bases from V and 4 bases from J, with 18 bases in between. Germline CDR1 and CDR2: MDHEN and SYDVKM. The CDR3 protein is CASSPWRGSGTEAFF. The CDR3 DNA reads TGTGCCAGCAGCCCCTGGCGAGGATCGGGCACTGAAGCTTTCTTT.

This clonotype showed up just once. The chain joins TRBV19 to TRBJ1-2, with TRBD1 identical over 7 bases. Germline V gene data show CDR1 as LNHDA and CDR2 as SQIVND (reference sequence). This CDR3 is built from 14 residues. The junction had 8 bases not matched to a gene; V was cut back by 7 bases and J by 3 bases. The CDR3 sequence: CASIAAGTDYGYTF. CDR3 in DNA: TGTGCCAGTATCGCCGCCGGGACAGACTATGGCTACACCTTC.

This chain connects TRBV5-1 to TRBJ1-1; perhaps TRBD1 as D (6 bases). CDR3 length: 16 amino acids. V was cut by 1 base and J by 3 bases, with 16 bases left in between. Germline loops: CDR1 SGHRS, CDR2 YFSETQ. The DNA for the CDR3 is TGCGCCAGCAGCTTGAGAGCGATCAGGGGTGACACTGAAGCTTTCTTT. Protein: CASSLRAIRGDTEAFF.

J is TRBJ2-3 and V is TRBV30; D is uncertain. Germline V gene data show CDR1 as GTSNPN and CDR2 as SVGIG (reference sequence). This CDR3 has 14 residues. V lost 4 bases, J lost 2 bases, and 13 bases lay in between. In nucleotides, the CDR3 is TGTGCCTGGACTCGAGACGGCGCCACAGATACGCAGTATTTT. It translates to CAWTRDGATDTQYF.

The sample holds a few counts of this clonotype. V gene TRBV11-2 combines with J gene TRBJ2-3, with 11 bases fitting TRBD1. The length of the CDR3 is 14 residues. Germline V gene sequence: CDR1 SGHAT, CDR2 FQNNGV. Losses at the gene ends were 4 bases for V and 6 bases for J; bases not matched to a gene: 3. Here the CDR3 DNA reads TGTGCCAGCAGCTCGGACAGGGGGCCGGATACGCAGTATTTT. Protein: CASSSDRGPDTQYF.

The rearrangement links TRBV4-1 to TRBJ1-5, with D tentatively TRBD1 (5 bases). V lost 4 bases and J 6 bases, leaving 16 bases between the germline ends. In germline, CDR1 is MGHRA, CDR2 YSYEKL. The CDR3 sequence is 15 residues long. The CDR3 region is CASSLGFREFQPQHF. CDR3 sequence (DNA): TGCGCCAGCAGCCTCGGGTTCAGGGAATTTCAGCCCCAGCATTTT.

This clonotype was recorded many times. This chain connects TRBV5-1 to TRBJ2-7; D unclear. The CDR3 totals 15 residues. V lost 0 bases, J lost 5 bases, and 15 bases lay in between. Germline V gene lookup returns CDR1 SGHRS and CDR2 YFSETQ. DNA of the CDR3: TGCGCCAGCAGCTTGGGGCACGCGCCCAGCGACGAGCAGTACGTC. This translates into CASSLGHAPSDEQYV.

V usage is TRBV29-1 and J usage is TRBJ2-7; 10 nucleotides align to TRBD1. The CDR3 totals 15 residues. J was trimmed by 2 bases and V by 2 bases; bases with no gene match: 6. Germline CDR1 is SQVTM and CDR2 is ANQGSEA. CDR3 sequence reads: CSVEPGQGETYEQYV. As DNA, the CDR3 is TGCAGCGTTGAACCTGGACAGGGGGAGACCTACGAGCAGTACGTC.

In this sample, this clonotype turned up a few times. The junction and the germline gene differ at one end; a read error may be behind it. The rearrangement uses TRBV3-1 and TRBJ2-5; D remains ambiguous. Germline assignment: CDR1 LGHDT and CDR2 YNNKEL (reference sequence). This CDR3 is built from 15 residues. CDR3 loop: CASSPSSPWAETKYF. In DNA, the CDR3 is TGTGCCAGCAGCCCCTCGAGCCCCTGGGCGGAGACCAAGTACTTC.

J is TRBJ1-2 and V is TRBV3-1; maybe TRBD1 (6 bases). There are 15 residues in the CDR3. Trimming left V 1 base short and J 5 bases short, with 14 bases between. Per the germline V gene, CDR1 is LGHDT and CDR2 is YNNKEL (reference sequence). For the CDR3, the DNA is TGTGCCAGCAGCCAAGGCGGCAGGGGTGAATATGGCTACACCTTC. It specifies CASSQGGRGEYGYTF.

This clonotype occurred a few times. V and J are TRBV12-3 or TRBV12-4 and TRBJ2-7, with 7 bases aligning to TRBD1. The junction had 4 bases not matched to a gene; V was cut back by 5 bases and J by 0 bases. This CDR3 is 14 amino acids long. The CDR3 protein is CASSLGQASYEQYV. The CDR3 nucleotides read TGTGCCAGCAGTCTAGGACAGGCCTCCTACGAGCAGTACGTC.